What follows describes a single TCR beta chain. The target antigen is unknown. The sample belongs to a study of beta chain features in type 1 diabetes. General study results and limits: Any role of HLA type in TCRB rearrangement remained unresolved here. Patients with type 1 diabetes showed fewer VDJ junction insertions and more deletions.

The CDR3 covers 15 residues. Isolated RNA was reverse transcribed in full, so expressed TCRB transcripts were sequenced. The repertoire was sequenced with immunoSEQ multiplex PCR; TCRdb's copy has only in-frame clones and lacks some. Of around 330,000 clones in the sample, about 11% were seen once. This chain connects TRBV21-1 to TRBJ1-2. TRBV21-1 is a known pseudogene. This receptor was identified in a woman in her 30s in good health. The sequencing input was naive CD4+ T cells from blood. The CDR3 loop is CASRKAPAGGNGYTF. In DNA form, the CDR3 reads TGTGCCAGCAGAAAAGCTCCAGCGGGGGGTAATGGCTACACCTTC.